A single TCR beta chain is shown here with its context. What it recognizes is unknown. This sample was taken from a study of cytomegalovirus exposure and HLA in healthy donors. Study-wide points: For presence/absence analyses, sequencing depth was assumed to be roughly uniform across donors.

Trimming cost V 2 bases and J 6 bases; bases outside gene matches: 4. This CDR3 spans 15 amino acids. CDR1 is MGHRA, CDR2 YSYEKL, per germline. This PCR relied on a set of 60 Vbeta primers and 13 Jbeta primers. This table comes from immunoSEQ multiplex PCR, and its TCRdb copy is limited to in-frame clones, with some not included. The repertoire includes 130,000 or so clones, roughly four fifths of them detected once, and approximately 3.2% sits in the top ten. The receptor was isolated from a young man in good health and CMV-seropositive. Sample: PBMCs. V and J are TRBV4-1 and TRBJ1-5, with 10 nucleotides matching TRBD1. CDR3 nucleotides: TGCGCCAGCAGCCAAATGACAGGGGGCGTTCAGCCCCAGCATTTT. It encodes CASSQMTGGVQPQHF.